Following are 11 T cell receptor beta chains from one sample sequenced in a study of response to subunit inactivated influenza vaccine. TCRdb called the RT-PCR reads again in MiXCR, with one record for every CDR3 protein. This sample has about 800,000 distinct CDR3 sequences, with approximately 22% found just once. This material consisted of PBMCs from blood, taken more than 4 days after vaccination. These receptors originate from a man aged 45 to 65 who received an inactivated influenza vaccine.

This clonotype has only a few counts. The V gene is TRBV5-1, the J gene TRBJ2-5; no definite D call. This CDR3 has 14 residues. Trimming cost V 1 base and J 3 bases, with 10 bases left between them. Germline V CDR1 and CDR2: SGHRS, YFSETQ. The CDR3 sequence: CASSLLGQEETQYF. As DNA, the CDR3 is TGCGCCAGCAGCTTGTTAGGGCAGGAAGAGACCCAGTACTTC.

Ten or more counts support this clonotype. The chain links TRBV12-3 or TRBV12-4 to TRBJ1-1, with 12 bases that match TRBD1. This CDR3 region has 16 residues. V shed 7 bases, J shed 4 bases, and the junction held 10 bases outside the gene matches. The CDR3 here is CASTRDRGLLITEAFF. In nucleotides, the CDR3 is TGTGCCAGCACCAGGGACAGGGGGCTGTTGATCACTGAAGCTTTCTTT.

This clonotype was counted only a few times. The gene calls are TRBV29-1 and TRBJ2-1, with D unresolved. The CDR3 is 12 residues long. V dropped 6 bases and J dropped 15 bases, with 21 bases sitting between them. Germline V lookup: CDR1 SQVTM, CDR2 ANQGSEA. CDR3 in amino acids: CSVANSAYPSFF. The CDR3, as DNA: TGCAGCGTAGCCAATTCAGCGTATCCATCGTTCTTC.

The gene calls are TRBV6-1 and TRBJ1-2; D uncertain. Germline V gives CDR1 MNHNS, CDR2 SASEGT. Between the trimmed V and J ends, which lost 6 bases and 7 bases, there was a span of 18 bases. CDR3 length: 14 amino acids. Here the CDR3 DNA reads TGTGCCAGCAGCCGACTCGAAAAGGCTAGTGGCTACACCTTC. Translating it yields CASSRLEKASGYTF.

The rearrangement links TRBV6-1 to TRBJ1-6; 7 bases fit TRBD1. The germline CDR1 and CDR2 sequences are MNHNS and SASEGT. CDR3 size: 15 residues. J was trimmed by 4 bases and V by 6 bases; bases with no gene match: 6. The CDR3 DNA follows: TGTGCCAGCAGAGGCAGGGGGAATTATAATTCACCCCTCCACTTT. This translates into CASRGRGNYNSPLHF.

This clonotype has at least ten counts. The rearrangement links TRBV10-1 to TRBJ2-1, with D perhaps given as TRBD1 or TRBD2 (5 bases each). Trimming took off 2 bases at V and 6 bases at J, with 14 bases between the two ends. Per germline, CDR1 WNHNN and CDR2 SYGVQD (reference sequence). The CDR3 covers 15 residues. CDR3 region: CASSEGKGSGNEQFF. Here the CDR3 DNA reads TGCGCCAGCAGTGAGGGGAAGGGGAGCGGCAATGAGCAGTTCTTC.

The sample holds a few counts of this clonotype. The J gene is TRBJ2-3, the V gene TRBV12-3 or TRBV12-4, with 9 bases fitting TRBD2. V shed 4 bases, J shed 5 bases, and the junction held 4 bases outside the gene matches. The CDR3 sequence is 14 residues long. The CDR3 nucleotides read TGTGCCAGCAGTTGGGCGGGAGGGCAAGATACGCAGTATTTT. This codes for CASSWAGGQDTQYF.

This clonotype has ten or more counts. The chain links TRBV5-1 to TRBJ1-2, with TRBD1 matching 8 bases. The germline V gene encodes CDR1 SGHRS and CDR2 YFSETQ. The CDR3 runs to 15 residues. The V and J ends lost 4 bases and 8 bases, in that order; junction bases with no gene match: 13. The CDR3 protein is CASSIQDRGSYGYTF. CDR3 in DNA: TGCGCCAGCAGCATCCAAGACAGGGGAAGTTACGGCTACACCTTC. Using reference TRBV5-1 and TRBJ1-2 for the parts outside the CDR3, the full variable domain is KAGVTQTPRYLIKTRGQQVTLSCSPISGHRSVSWYQQTPGQGLQFLFEYFSETQRNKGNFPGRFSGRQFSNSRSEMNVSTLELGDSALYLCASSIQDRGSYGYTFGSGTRLTVV.

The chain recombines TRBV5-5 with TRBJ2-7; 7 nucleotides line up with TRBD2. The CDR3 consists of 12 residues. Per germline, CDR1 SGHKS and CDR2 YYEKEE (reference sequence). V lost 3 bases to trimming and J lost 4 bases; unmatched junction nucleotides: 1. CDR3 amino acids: CASSWEGYEQYF. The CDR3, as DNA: TGTGCCAGCAGCTGGGAGGGTTACGAGCAGTACTTC.

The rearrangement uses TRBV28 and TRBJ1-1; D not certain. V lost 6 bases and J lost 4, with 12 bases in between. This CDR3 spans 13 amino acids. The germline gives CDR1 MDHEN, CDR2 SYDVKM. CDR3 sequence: CASSQPVGTEAFF. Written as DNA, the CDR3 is TGTGCCAGCAGCCAGCCAGTCGGCACTGAAGCTTTCTTT. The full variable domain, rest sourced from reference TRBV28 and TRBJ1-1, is DVKVTQSSRYLVKRTGEKVFLECVQDMDHENMFWYRQDPGLGLRLIYFSYDVKMKEKGDIPEGYSVSREKKERFSLILESASTNQTSMYLCASSQPVGTEAFFGQGTRLTVV.

The CDR3 bases are TGTGCAAGTCGCTCCCAGGGAGGGAGAGACGGAAGGTACAATGAGCAGTTCTTC. Encoded protein: CASRSQGGRDGRYNEQFF. This chain links TRBV12-2 with TRBJ2-1; the DNA was not compared with TRBD2, the D call given in the table. TRBV12-2 is deemed a pseudogene. The CDR3 runs to 18 residues.